Listed below are T cell receptor beta chains from one sample, sequenced in a study of blood T cell repertoires in COVID-19. The method was immunoSEQ multiplex PCR; TCRdb's version includes in-frame clones alone and lacks a portion of them. The data hold about 440,000 clones, with around 88% observed a single time. Sequenced: peripheral blood. The receptors were sampled from a woman in her twenties or thirties with acute or convalescent COVID-19. CDR3s include the opening cysteine and the closing phenylalanine or tryptophan. The D gene is left open where the match is weak. Not all rows give a size; the values are once, few, many and, for expanded clones, a class.

NA,TRBV4-1,NA,TRBJ2-3,CASSQDPGPPEDTQYF
TRBD1,TRBV5-1,once,TRBJ2-5,CASSSLTGQGETQYF
NA,TRBV5-1,NA,TRBJ2-7,CASSLNSPNFDYEQYF
TRBD2,TRBV30,few,TRBJ2-3,CAWSLQAGGVTDTQYF
NA,TRBV19,once,TRBJ1-2,CASSIGGGAYGYTF
NA,TRBV6-5,NA,TRBJ1-4,CASKGPGSNEKLFF
NA,TRBV12-5,NA,TRBJ1-1,CASGLNSLNTEAFF
NA,TRBV30,NA,TRBJ1-1,CAWSVRGQAFF
TRBD1,TRBV9,NA,TRBJ2-7,CASSDSDRGGEQYF
TRBD1,TRBV9,NA,TRBJ1-6,CASAGTGSSPLHF
TRBD1,TRBV24-1,once,TRBJ2-2,CATSDLPGQDANTGELFF
NA,TRBV2,NA,TRBJ2-7,CATRDTSYEQYF
NA,TRBV5-6,NA,TRBJ2-7,CASSLGGLYEQYF
NA,TRBV14,NA,TRBJ2-3,CASSQDRPGLDTQYF
NA,TRBV19,NA,TRBJ2-2,CASSWKQGNTGELFF
NA,TRBV7-9,once,TRBJ2-5,CASSLGQVYQETQYF
NA,TRBV5-4,few,TRBJ1-2,CASSFIEGGYGYTF
TRBD2,TRBV19,NA,TRBJ2-3,CASMGPTSGGTDTQYF
NA,TRBV9,NA,TRBJ2-7,CASSPPSIPYEQYF
NA,TRBV6-5,NA,TRBJ1-1,CASSMTRGNTEAFF